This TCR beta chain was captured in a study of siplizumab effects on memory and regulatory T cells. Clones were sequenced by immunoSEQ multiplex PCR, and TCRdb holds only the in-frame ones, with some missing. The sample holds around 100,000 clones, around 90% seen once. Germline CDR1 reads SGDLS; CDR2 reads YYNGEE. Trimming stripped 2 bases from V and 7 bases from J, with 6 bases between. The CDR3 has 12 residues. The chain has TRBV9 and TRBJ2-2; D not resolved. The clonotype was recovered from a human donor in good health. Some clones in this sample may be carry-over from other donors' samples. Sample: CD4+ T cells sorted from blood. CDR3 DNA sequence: TGTGCCAGCAGCGTGGCTGGCGGGGAGCTGTTTTTT. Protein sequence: CASSVAGGELFF.